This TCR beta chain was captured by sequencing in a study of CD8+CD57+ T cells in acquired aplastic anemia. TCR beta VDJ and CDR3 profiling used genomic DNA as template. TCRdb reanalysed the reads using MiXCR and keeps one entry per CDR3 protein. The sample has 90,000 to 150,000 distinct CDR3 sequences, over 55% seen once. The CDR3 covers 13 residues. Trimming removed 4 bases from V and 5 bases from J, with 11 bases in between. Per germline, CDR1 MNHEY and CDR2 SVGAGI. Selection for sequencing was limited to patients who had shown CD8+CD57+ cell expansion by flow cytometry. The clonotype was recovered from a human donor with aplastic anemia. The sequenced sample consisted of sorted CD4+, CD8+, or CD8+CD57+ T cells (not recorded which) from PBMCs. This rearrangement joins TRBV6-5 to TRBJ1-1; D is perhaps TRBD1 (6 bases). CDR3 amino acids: CASSSMRGTEAFF. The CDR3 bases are TGTGCCAGCAGTTCCATGAGGGGGACTGAAGCTTTCTTT.